This T cell receptor beta chain comes out of a study of persistence of HIV-infected CD4 T cells. Study outcomes and limitations: Antigen-responding cells were enriched for degenerate expanded CDR3beta sequences. TCR analyses could not target the rare provirus-carrying CMV-responding cells.

The immunoSEQ assay was version 4, run in survey mode. The method was immunoSEQ multiplex PCR; TCRdb's version includes in-frame clones alone and lacks a portion of them. The table includes some 20,000 clones, about 65% detected once. As regards this clone: Its antigen is as yet unknown.

Cells were stimulated with CMV-infected fibroblast lysates at roughly 10 ug/mL. Responding CD4+ T cells were sorted by upregulation of both CD40 ligand and CD69. For around 19 hours, CD8-depleted PBMCs received anti-CD28/CD49d costimulation, a CD40-blocking antibody and enfuvirtide. This TCR derives from an adult woman with HIV who was CMV-seropositive. Sequenced material: CD4+ T cells sorted from PBMCs after approximately 18-hour stimulation, taken from a patient who received antiretroviral therapy.

CDR3 nucleotide sequence: TGTGCCAGCAGTCCGCCCCTCGGGGCCCGGGGCGCTCCCTCTGGGGCCAACGTCCTGACTTTC. Translated, it gives CASSPPLGARGAPSGANVLTF. The chain joins TRBV28 to TRBJ2-6; the D call may be TRBD1 or TRBD2 (5 bases each). CDR3 length equals 21 residues. Trimming left V 5 bases short and J 0 bases short, with 26 bases between. The germline V gene has CDR1 MDHEN and CDR2 SYDVKM.